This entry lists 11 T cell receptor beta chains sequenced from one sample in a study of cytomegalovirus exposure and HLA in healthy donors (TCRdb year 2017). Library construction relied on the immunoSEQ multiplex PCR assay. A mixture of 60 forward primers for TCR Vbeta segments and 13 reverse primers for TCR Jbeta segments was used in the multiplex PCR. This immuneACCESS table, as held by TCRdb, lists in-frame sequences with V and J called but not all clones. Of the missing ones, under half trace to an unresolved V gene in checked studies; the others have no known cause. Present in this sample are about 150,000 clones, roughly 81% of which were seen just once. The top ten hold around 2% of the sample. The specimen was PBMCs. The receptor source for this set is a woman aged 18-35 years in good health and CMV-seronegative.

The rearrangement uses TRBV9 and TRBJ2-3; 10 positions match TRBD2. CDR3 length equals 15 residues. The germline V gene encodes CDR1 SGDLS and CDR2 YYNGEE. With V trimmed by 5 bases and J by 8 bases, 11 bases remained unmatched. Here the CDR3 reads CASRAASGSFGTQYF. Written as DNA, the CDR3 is TGTGCCAGCAGAGCAGCTAGCGGGAGTTTCGGTACGCAGTATTTT.

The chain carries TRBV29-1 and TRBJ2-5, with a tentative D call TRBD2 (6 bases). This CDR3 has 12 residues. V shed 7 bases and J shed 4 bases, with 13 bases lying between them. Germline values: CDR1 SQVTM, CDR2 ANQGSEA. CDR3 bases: TGCAGCGGCGCGGGGCTTATAGAGACCCAGTACTTC. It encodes CSGAGLIETQYF. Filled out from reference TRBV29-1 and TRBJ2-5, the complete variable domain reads SAVISQKPSRDICQRGTSLTIQCQVDSQVTMMFWYRQQPGQSLTLIATANQGSEATYESGFVIDKFPISRPNLTFSTLTVSNMSPEDSSIYLCSGAGLIETQYFGPGTRLLVL.

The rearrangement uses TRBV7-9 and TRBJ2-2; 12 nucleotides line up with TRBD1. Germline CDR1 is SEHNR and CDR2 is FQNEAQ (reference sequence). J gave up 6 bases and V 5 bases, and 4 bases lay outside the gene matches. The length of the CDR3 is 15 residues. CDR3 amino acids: CASSPGTGGPGELFF. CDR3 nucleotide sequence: TGTGCCAGCAGCCCCGGGACAGGGGGCCCCGGGGAGCTGTTTTTT.

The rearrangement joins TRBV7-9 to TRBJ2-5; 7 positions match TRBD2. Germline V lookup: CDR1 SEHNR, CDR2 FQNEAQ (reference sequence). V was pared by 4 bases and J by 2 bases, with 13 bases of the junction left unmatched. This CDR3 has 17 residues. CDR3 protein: CASSSATSTMSQETQYF. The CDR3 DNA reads TGTGCCAGCAGCTCCGCGACTAGCACGATGAGTCAAGAGACCCAGTACTTC.

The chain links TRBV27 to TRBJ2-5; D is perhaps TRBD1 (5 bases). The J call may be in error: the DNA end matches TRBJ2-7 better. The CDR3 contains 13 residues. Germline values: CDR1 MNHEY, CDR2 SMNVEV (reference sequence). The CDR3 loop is CASSLTRVYEQYF. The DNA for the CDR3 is TGTGCCAGCAGTTTAACCAGGGTTTACGAGCAGTACTTC.

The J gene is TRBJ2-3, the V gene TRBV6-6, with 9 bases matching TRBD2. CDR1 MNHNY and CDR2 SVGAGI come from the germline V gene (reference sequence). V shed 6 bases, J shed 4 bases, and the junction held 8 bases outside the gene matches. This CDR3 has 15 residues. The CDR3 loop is CASSRGGAIADTQYF. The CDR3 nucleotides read TGTGCCAGCAGCCGCGGGGGGGCTATTGCAGATACGCAGTATTTT.

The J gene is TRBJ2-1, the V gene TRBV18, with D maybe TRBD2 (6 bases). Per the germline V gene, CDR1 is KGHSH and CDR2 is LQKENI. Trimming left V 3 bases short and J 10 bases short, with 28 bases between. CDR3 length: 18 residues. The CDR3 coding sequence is TGTGCCAGCTCACCCCCCGGGGCGGGGATATCGATGGGGAAGGAGCAGTTCTTC. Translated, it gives CASSPPGAGISMGKEQFF.

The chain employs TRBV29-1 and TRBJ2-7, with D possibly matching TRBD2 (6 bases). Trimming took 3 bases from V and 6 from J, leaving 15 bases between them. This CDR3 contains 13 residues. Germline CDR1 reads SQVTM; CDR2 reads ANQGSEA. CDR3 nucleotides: TGCAGCGTTGATACTAGCAACGTGGGCGAGCAGTACTTC. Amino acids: CSVDTSNVGEQYF.

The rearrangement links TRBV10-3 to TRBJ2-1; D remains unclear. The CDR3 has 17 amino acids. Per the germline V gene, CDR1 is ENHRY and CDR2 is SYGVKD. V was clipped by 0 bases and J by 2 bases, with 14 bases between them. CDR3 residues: CAISESNRAAPYNEQFF. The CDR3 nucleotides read TGTGCCATCAGTGAGTCGAACAGAGCTGCACCCTACAATGAGCAGTTCTTC.

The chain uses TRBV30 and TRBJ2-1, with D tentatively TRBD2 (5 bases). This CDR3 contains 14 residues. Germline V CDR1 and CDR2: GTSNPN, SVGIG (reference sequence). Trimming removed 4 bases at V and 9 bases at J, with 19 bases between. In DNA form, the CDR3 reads TGTGCCTGGACTCGCCGGCTAGCCGAGGGTGAGCAGTTCTTC. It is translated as CAWTRRLAEGEQFF.

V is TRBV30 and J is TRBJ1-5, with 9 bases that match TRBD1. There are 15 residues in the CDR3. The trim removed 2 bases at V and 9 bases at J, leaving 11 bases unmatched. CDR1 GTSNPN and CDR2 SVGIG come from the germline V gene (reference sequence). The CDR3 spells CAWSPRGQGLGPQHF. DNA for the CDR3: TGTGCCTGGAGTCCGCGGGGACAGGGTTTAGGGCCCCAGCATTTT.